The 9 T cell receptor beta chains reported below all come from one sample, sequenced in a study of T cell responses to AZD1222 COVID-19 vaccine. Sequenced by immunoSEQ multiplex PCR; TCRdb stores in-frame clones only, minus some. In the table there are approximately 89,000 clones, around 84% of which are singletons. Specimen: peripheral blood, collected 28 days after the second AZD1222 dose. The receptor set was obtained from an adult who received the AZD1222 COVID-19 vaccine.

The gene calls are TRBV2 and TRBJ2-5; TRBD2 aligns across 14 bases. Germline lookup yields CDR1 SNHLY and CDR2 FYNNEI. This CDR3 contains 17 residues. The trim removed 8 bases at V and 2 bases at J, leaving 10 bases unmatched. CDR3 coding DNA: TGTGCCAGCGAGGGACTAGCGGGGGCGGTAGATCAAGAGACCCAGTACTTC. Protein product: CASEGLAGAVDQETQYF.

V and J are TRBV3-1 (or the pseudogene TRBV3-2) and TRBJ1-4; possibly TRBD1 for D (5 bases). V was cut by 0 bases and J by 10 bases, with 9 bases left in between. The germline V gene encodes CDR1 LGHDT and CDR2 YNNKEL (reference sequence). CDR3 size: 13 residues. DNA of the CDR3: TGTGCCAGCAGCCAAGAGGGCCAGGGAAAACTGTTTTTT. This gives the protein CASSQEGQGKLFF.

This chain joins TRBV28 and TRBJ2-7, with D perhaps assigned TRBD1 or TRBD2 (5 bases each). Germline V CDR1 and CDR2: MDHEN, SYDVKM. The ends were cut back, 3 bases at V and 5 bases at J, with 20 bases in the middle. This CDR3 region has 16 residues. DNA for the CDR3: TGTGCCAGCAGTTTTCGAATCGTGGGACGAGGTGACGAGCAGTACTTC. Amino acids: CASSFRIVGRGDEQYF. The full variable domain, completed using reference TRBV28 and TRBJ2-7, is DVKVTQSSRYLVKRTGEKVFLECVQDMDHENMFWYRQDPGLGLRLIYFSYDVKMKEKGDIPEGYSVSREKKERFSLILESASTNQTSMYLCASSFRIVGRGDEQYFGPGTRLTVT.

The chain has TRBV29-1 and TRBJ1-2; 7 positions agree with TRBD1. Germline CDR1 reads SQVTM; CDR2 reads ANQGSEA. CDR3 length: 12 residues. V trimming: 3 bases; J trimming: 6 bases; junction bases outside the gene matches: 4. In DNA, the CDR3 is TGCAGCGTTGATGGGACAGTGAATGGCTACACCTTC. Its translation: CSVDGTVNGYTF.

CDR3 nucleotide sequence: TGTGCCTGGAGTGTACCTCCCGGGACAGGATACGAGCAGTACTTC. This encodes CAWSVPPGTGYEQYF. This chain connects TRBV30 to TRBJ2-7, with 8 bases aligning to TRBD1. The trim removed 0 bases at V and 4 bases at J, leaving 8 bases unmatched. The length of the CDR3 is 15 residues. Germline CDR1 is GTSNPN and CDR2 is SVGIG (reference sequence).

V and J are TRBV7-2 and TRBJ2-6; D is ambiguous. Trimming took 1 base from V and 0 from J, leaving 10 bases between them. This CDR3 comprises 17 residues. In germline, CDR1 is SGHTA, CDR2 FQGNSA. CDR3 protein: CASSLVLLISGANVLTF. In DNA form, the CDR3 reads TGTGCCAGCAGCTTAGTTCTCCTCATCTCTGGGGCCAACGTCCTGACTTTC.

This rearrangement joins TRBV6-5 to TRBJ1-3; D is unresolved. The V and J ends lost 3 bases and 0 bases respectively, with 9 bases between them. This CDR3 region has 15 residues. Germline loops: CDR1 MNHEY, CDR2 SVGAGI. The CDR3, as DNA: TGTGCCAGCAGTTATGGCGTAGGCTCTGGAAACACCATATATTTT. This gives the protein CASSYGVGSGNTIYF.

The V gene is TRBV7-2, the J gene TRBJ2-5; maybe TRBD2 (5 bases). The CDR3 totals 16 residues. CDR1 is SGHTA, CDR2 FQGNSA, per germline. Trimming removed 4 bases at V and 5 bases at J, with 20 bases between. The CDR3 DNA reads as TGTGCCAGCAGCTCCCGACACAGCGGCTGGGCGGAGACCCAGTACTTC. Protein: CASSSRHSGWAETQYF.

The chain joins TRBV19 to TRBJ1-3; D gene uncertain. V lost 5 bases to trimming and J lost 0 bases, with 14 bases between them. The CDR3 sequence is 16 residues long. The germline gives CDR1 LNHDA, CDR2 SQIVND (reference sequence). CDR3 loop: CASSRPLDASGNTIYF. CDR3 nucleotides: TGTGCCAGTAGTCGACCGCTCGATGCCTCTGGAAACACCATATATTTT.